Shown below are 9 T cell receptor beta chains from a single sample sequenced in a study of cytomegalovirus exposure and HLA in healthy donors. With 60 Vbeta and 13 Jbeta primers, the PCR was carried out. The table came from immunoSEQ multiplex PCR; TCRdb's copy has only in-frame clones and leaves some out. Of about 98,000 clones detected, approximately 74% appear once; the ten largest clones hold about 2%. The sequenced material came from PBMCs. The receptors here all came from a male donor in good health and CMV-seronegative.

The CDR3 DNA follows: TGTGCCTGGAGTCTAGGAGCCTACGAGCAGTACTTC. Its protein product is CAWSLGAYEQYF. The chain couples TRBV30 to TRBJ2-7; D is undetermined. The CDR3 sequence is 12 residues long. V lost 2 bases and J 2 bases, leaving 7 bases between the germline ends. Germline loops: CDR1 GTSNPN, CDR2 SVGIG (reference sequence).

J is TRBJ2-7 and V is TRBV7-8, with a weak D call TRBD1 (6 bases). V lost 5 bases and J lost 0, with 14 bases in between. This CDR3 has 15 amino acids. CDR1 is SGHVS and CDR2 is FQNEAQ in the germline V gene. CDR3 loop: CASSKQGSFSYEQYF. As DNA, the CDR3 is TGTGCCAGCAGCAAACAGGGATCTTTCTCCTACGAGCAGTACTTC. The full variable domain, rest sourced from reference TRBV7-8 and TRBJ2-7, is GAGVSQSPRYKVAKRGQDVALRCDPISGHVSLFWYQQALGQGPEFLTYFQNEAQLDKSGLPSDRFFAERPEGSVSTLKIQRTQQEDSAVYLCASSKQGSFSYEQYFGPGTRLTVT.

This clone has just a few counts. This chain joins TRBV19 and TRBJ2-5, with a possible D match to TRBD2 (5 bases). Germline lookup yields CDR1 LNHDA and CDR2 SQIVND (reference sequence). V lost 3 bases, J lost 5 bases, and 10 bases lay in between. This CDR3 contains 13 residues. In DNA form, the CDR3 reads TGTGCCAGTAGTATTACATCGGGGGAGACCCAGTACTTC. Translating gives CASSITSGETQYF.

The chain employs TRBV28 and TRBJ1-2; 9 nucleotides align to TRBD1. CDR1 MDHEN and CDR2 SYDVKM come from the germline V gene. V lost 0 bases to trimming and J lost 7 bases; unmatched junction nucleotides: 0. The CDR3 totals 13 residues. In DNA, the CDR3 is TGTGCCAGCAGTTTATGGACAGGGGGTGGCTACACCTTC. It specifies CASSLWTGGGYTF.

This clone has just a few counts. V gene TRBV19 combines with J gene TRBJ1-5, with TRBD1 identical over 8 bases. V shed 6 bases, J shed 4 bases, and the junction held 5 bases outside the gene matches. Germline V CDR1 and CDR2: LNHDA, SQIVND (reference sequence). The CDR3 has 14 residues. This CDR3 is CASSRRQGNQPQHF. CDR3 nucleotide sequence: TGTGCCAGTAGCCGGAGACAGGGGAATCAGCCCCAGCATTTT.

The CDR3 sequence is CAWSIDRENIQYF. In nucleotides, the CDR3 is TGTGCCTGGAGTATCGACAGGGAAAACATTCAGTACTTC. The rearrangement links TRBV30 to TRBJ2-4; TRBD1 agrees at 7 bases. V dropped 2 bases and J dropped 5; count of bases not matched to a gene: 3. Germline V gives CDR1 GTSNPN, CDR2 SVGIG (reference sequence). This CDR3 has 13 amino acids.

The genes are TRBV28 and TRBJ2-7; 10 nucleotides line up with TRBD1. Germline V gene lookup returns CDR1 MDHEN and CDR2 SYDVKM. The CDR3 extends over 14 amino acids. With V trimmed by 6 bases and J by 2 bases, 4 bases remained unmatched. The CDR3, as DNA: TGTGCCAGCAGACGGGGACAGGGGACCTACGAGCAGTACTTC. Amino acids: CASRRGQGTYEQYF.

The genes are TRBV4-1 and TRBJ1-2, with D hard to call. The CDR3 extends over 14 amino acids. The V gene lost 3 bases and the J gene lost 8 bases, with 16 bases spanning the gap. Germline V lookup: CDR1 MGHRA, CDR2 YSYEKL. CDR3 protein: CASSHLPRGHGYTF. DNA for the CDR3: TGCGCCAGCAGCCACCTGCCCCGAGGGCACGGCTACACCTTC.

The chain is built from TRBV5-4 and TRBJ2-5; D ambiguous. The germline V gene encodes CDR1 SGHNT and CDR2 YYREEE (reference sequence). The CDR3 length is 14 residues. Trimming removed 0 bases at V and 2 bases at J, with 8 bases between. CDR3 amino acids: CASSLAVGQETQYF. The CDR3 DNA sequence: TGTGCCAGCAGCTTGGCCGTCGGGCAAGAGACCCAGTACTTC. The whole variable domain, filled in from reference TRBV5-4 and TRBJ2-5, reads ETGVTQSPTHLIKTRGQQVTLRCSSQSGHNTVSWYQQALGQGPQFIFQYYREEENGRGNFPPRFSGLQFPNYSSELNVNALELDDSALYLCASSLAVGQETQYFGPGTRLLVL.